The 13 T cell receptor beta chains given below trace back to one sample, sequenced in a study of CD8+ T cells in alopecia areata. TCR sequencing used cDNA made by reverse transcription of extracted RNA. Repertoires were generated with immunoSEQ multiplex PCR, while TCRdb's copy carries only in-frame clones and drops some. The table lists around 70,000 clones, 29% of them singletons. Treatment of the sample: oral pan-JAK inhibitor, 5-10 mg twice daily. This specimen consisted of CD8+ T cells sorted from blood, obtained at week 4, from a patient treated with tofacitinib. All receptors derive from a human donor with alopecia areata.

This clone was seen more than once but under ten times. V and J are TRBV5-4 and TRBJ2-2; D might be TRBD1 (6 bases). This CDR3 is built from 16 residues. V dropped 6 bases and J dropped 2 bases, with 17 bases sitting between them. Germline V gene sequence: CDR1 SGHNT, CDR2 YYREEE (reference sequence). In DNA form, the CDR3 reads TGTGCCAGCACCGATAGGGGGACATCTAACACCGGGGAGCTGTTTTTT. It specifies CASTDRGTSNTGELFF.

This clone was seen a few times. J is TRBJ1-1 and V is TRBV9; D gene unclear. V lost 6 bases and J 0 bases, leaving 6 bases between the germline ends. CDR1 and CDR2 (germline): SGDLS, YYNGEE. CDR3 length: 12 amino acids. This CDR3 reads CASKEMNTEAFF. As DNA, the CDR3 is TGTGCCAGCAAGGAGATGAACACTGAAGCTTTCTTT.

This clone was recorded a few times. The gene calls are TRBV2 and TRBJ2-2, with a tentative D call TRBD2 (5 bases). The CDR3 spans 16 residues. Trimming pared 4 bases from V and 7 bases from J, leaving 19 bases between. Per the germline V gene, CDR1 is SNHLY and CDR2 is FYNNEI. CDR3 sequence reads: CASSVAEGATGGELFF. CDR3 in DNA: TGTGCCAGCAGTGTAGCAGAGGGAGCAACCGGCGGGGAGCTGTTTTTT.

V and J are TRBV14 and TRBJ2-5; no clear D. Germline CDR1 is SGHDN and CDR2 is FVKESK. With 4 bases removed from V and 2 bases from J, the gap between germline ends came to 11 bases. The CDR3 is 14 residues long. CDR3 sequence reads: CASSLRTNQETQYF. The DNA of the CDR3 is TGTGCCAGCAGCCTTCGGACGAATCAAGAGACCCAGTACTTC.

This clone was counted only a few times. The V call is TRBV4-1, the J call TRBJ1-2; D gene ambiguous. CDR3 length: 15 residues. Germline-derived CDR1 and CDR2 are MGHRA and YSYEKL. Trimming left V 0 bases short and J 5 bases short, with 13 bases between. CDR3 in amino acids: CASSQDPDRRYGYTF. CDR3 nucleotides: TGCGCCAGCAGCCAAGATCCGGACCGACGGTATGGCTACACCTTC.

The rearrangement uses TRBV9 and TRBJ2-5; D is undetermined. This CDR3 region has 14 residues. The germline V and J ends were trimmed by 0 bases and 2 bases, with 8 bases remaining between them. The germline CDR1 and CDR2 sequences are SGDLS and YYNGEE. The CDR3 DNA reads TGTGCCAGCAGCGTAGGCAATCTACAAGAGACCCAGTACTTC. Translation: CASSVGNLQETQYF.

Only a few counts were recorded for this clone. The CDR3 DNA sequence: TGTGCCAGCAGCTCGGGACAGAGCGAGCAGTACTTC. Translating it yields CASSSGQSEQYF. This chain connects TRBV7-2 to TRBJ2-7, with 7 bases aligning to TRBD1. The junction had 3 bases not matched to a gene; V was cut back by 4 bases and J by 6 bases. CDR1 is SGHTA and CDR2 is FQGNSA in the germline V gene. The CDR3 runs 12 residues.

Points on this clone: This CDR3 is also generated by other DNA sequences in the sample. V gene TRBV4-1 combines with J gene TRBJ2-3; D is undetermined. The V gene's germline CDR1 is MGHRA and CDR2 YSYEKL. Trimming cost V 1 base and J 3 bases, with 2 bases left between them. The CDR3 sequence is 12 residues long. The CDR3 protein is CASSQATDTQYF. The CDR3 bases are TGCGCCAGCAGCCAAGCTACAGATACGCAGTATTTT.

The CDR3 spells CSAHLPHEQFF. DNA of the CDR3: TGCAGCGCACACTTGCCCCATGAGCAGTTCTTC. The chain is built from TRBV29-1 and TRBJ2-1; no clear D. The germline V and J ends were trimmed by 7 bases and 8 bases, with 12 bases remaining between them. The V gene's germline CDR1 is SQVTM and CDR2 ANQGSEA. The CDR3 is 11 amino acids.

This clone was picked up a small number of times. A far larger clone is off by one base, so a read error is likely. V is TRBV6-1 and J is TRBJ2-7; D is uncertain. Germline values: CDR1 MNHNS, CDR2 SASEGT. CDR3 length: 14 amino acids. CDR3 coding DNA: TGTGCCAGCAGTGAATGGGAAGTTCCCTACGAGCAGCACTTC. It codes for CASSEWEVPYEQHF.

The chain recombines TRBV10-3 with TRBJ2-5, with 9 bases aligning to TRBD2. Trimming took 6 bases from V and 2 from J; bases not matched to a gene: 4. The CDR3 has 14 amino acids. Germline V lookup: CDR1 ENHRY, CDR2 SYGVKD. CDR3 residues: CAIRETSGQETQYF. CDR3 in DNA: TGTGCCATCAGAGAGACTAGCGGACAAGAGACCCAGTACTTC.

This chain uses TRBV7-2 with TRBJ1-2, with D hard to call. Trimming removed 3 bases at V and 4 bases at J, with 9 bases between. The germline gives CDR1 SGHTA, CDR2 FQGNSA. This CDR3 is built from 13 residues. The CDR3: CASSFSLAYGYTF. CDR3 nucleotides: TGTGCCAGCAGCTTCTCGCTGGCCTATGGCTACACCTTC.

The rearrangement links TRBV29-1 to TRBJ1-1, with no clear D. The length of the CDR3 is 10 residues. CDR1 is SQVTM and CDR2 is ANQGSEA in the germline V gene. Trimming took 5 bases from V and 5 from J, leaving 6 bases between them. The CDR3 coding sequence is TGCAGCGTTAAGAGGACTGAAGCTTTCTTT. Amino acid sequence: CSVKRTEAFF.